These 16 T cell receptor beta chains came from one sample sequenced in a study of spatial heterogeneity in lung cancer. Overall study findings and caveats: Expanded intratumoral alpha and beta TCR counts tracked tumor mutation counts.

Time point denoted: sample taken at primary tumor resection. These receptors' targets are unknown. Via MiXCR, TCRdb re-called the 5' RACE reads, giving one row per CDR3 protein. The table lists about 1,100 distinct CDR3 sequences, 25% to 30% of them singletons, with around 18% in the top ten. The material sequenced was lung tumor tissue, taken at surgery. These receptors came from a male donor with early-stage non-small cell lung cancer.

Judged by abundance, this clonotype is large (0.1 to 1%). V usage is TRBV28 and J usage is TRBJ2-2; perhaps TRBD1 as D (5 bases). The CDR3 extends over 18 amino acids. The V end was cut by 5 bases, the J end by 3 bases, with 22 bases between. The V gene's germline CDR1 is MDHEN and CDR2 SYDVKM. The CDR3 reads CASSPSLFKGSHTGELFF. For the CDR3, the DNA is TGTGCCAGCAGTCCCTCCCTTTTTAAGGGGTCCCACACCGGGGAGCTGTTTTTT. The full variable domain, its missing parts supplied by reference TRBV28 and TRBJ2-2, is DVKVTQSSRYLVKRTGEKVFLECVQDMDHENMFWYRQDPGLGLRLIYFSYDVKMKEKGDIPEGYSVSREKKERFSLILESASTNQTSMYLCASSPSLFKGSHTGELFFGEGSRLTVL.

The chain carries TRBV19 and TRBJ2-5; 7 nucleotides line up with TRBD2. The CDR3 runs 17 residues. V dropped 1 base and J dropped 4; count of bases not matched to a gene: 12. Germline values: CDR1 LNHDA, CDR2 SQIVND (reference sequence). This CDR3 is CASSIALGGSYGETQYF. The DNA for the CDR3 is TGTGCCAGTAGTATAGCCCTGGGAGGGTCCTATGGAGAGACCCAGTACTTC.

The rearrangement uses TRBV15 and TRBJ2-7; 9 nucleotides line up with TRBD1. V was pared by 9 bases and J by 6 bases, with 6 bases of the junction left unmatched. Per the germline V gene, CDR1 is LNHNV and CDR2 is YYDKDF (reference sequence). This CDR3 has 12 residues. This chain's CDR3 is CATGRTGVEQYF. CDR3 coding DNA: TGTGCCACGGGGAGGACAGGGGTCGAGCAGTACTTC.

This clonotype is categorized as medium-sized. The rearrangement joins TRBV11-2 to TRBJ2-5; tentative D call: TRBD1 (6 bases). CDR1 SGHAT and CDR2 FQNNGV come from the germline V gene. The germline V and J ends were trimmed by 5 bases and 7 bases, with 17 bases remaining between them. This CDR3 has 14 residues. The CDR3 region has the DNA TGTGCCAGCAGCCCTCGGACAGCCGCATTGACCCAGTACTTC. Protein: CASSPRTAALTQYF. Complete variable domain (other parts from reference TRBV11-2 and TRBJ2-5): EAGVAQSPRYKIIEKRQSVAFWCNPISGHATLYWYQQILGQGPKLLIQFQNNGVVDDSQLPKDRFSAERLKGVDSTLKIQPAKLEDSAVYLCASSPRTAALTQYFGPGTRLLVL.

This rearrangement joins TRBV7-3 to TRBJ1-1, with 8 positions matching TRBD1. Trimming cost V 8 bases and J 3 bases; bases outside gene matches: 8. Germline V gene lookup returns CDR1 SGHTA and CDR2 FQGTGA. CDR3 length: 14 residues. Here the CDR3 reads CASSRWGQDTEAFF. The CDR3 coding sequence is TGTGCCAGCTCCCGGTGGGGACAGGACACTGAAGCTTTCTTT.

CDR3 protein: CASSLLATQETQYF. The CDR3 DNA is TGCGCCAGCAGCTTGCTAGCGACCCAAGAGACCCAGTACTTC. The chain combines TRBV5-1 with TRBJ2-5; tentatively, D is TRBD2 (6 bases). This CDR3 is 14 amino acids long. Trimming stripped 1 base from V and 1 base from J, with 8 bases between. The V gene's germline CDR1 is SGHRS and CDR2 YFSETQ.

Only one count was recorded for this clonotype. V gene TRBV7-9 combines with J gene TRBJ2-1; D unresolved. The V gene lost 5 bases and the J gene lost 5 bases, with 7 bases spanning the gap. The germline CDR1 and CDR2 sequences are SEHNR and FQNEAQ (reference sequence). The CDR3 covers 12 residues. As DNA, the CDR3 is TGTGCCAGCAGCCTTAATAACAATGAGCAGTTCTTC. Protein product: CASSLNNNEQFF.

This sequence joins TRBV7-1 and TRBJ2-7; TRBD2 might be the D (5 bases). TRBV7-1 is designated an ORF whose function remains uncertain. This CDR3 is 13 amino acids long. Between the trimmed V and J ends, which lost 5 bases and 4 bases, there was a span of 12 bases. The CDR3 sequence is CASSGAAGYEQYF. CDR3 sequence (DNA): TGTGCCAGCAGCGGAGCGGCAGGATACGAGCAGTACTTC.

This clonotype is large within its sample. The CDR3: CASSLDEVMNTEAFF. CDR3 DNA sequence: TGCGCCAGCAGCTTGGATGAAGTGATGAACACTGAAGCTTTCTTT. The gene calls are TRBV5-1 and TRBJ1-1; D gene unclear. This CDR3 has 15 residues. Trimming cost V 0 bases and J 0 bases, with 9 bases left between them. Germline V lookup: CDR1 SGHRS, CDR2 YFSETQ.

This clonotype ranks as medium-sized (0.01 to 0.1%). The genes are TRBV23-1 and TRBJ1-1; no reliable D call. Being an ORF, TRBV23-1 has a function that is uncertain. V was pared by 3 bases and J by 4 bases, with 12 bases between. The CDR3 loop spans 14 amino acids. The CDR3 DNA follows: TGCGCCAGCAGTCACAAGGACTACCGCACTGAAGCTTTCTTT. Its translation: CASSHKDYRTEAFF.

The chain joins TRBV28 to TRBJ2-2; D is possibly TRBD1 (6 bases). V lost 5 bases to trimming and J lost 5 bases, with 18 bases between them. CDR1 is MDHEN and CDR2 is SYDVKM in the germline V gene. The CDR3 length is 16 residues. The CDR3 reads CASSLSLTGMTGELFF. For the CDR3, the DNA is TGTGCCAGCAGTCTATCCCTAACAGGGATGACCGGGGAGCTGTTTTTT.

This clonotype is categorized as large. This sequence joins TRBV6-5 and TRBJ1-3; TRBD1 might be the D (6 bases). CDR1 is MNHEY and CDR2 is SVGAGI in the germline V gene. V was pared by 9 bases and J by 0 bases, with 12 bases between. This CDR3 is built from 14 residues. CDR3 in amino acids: CASWTELSGNTIYF. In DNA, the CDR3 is TGTGCCAGTTGGACAGAGCTCTCTGGAAACACCATATATTTT.

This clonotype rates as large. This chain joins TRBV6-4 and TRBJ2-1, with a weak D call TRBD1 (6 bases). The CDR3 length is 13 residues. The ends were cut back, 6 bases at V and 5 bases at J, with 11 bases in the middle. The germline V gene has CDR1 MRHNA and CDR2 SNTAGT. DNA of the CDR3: TGTGCCAGCAGAGAGGACAGCGACAATGAGCAGTTCTTC. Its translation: CASREDSDNEQFF.

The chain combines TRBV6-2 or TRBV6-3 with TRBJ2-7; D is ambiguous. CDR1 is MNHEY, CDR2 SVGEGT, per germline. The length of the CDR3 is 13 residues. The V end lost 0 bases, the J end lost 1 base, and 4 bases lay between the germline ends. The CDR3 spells CASSYSWSYEQYF. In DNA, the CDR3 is TGTGCCAGCAGTTACTCTTGGTCCTACGAGCAGTACTTC.

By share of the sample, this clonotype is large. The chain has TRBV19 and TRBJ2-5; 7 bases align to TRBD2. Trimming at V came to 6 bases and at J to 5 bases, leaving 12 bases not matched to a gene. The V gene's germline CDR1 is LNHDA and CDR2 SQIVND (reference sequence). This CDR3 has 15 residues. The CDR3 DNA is TGTGCCAGTAGGGGCCTGGGAGGGGACGGGGAGACCCAGTACTTC. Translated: CASRGLGGDGETQYF.

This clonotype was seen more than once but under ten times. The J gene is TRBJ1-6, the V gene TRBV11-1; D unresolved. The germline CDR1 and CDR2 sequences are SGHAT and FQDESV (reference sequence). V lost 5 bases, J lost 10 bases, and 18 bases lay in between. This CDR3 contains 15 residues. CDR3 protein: CASSRGTHTGSPLHF. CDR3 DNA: TGTGCCAGCAGCCGGGGAACACATACCGGCTCACCCCTCCACTTT.